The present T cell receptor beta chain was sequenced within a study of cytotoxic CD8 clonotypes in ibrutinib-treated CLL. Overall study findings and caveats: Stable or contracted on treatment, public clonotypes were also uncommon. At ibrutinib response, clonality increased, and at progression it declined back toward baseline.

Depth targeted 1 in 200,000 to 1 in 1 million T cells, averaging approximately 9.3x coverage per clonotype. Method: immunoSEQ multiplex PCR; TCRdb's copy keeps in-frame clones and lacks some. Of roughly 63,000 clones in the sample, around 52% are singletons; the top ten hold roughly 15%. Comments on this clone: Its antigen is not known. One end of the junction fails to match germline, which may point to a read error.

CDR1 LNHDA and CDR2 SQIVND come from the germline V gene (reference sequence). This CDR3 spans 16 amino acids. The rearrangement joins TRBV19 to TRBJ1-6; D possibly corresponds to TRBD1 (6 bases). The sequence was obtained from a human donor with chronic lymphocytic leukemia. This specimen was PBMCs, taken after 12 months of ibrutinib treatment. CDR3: CASSIGQGSRNSPLYF. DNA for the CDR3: TGTGCCAGTAGTATCGGGCAGGGGTCTAGAAATTCACCCCTCTACTTT.